This TCR beta chain was identified during a study of blood T cell repertoires in COVID-19. The method was immunoSEQ multiplex PCR; TCRdb's version includes in-frame clones alone and lacks a portion of them. The data show around 500,000 clones, 85% to 90% seen once. Germline-derived CDR1 and CDR2 are MNHEY and SVGEGT. Trimming stripped 5 bases from V and 0 bases from J, with 14 bases between. This CDR3 region has 15 residues. The chain has TRBV6-2 or TRBV6-3 and TRBJ2-7; D ambiguous. Sequencing used PBMCs or T cells enriched from blood (not recorded which). The sequence was obtained from a middle-aged woman who had recovered from COVID-19. CDR3 region: CASSPRPGISYEQYF. The DNA for the CDR3 is TGTGCCAGCAGTCCCCGGCCAGGCATCTCCTACGAGCAGTACTTC.